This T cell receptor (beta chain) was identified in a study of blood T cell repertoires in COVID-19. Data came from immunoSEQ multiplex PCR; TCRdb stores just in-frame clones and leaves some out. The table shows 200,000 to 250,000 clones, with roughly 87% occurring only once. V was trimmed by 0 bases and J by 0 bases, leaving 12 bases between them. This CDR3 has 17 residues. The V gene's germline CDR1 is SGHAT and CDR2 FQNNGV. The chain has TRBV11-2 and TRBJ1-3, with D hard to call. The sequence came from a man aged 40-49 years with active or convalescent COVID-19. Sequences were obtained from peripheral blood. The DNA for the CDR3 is TGTGCCAGCAGCTTAGATCGGGTCGGAAGCTCTGGAAACACCATATATTTT. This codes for CASSLDRVGSSGNTIYF.